This paragraph reports one T cell receptor (beta chain). Antigen: not known. The source of the sample is a study of T cells after yellow fever vaccination. Background on the study: Preparation of the low-cell-number fractions used SMART-Seq v4 Ultra Low Input.

By 5'RACE template switching, TCR cDNA was produced, with a universal primer site and UMIs added in the process. Via MiXCR, TCRdb re-called the 5' RACE reads, giving one row per CDR3 protein. The repertoire holds some 500,000 distinct CDR3 sequences, approximately 15% seen once, with about 14% in the top ten. Study-wide points: Clonotypes appearing in both CD4 and CD8 compartments existed, and their share was small. Once the booster was given, most primary-vaccination clones reappeared, at more than 95% for CD4 and over 70% for CD8.

The CDR3 covers 13 residues. Between the trimmed V and J ends, which lost 5 bases and 1 base, there was a span of 10 bases. From germline, CDR1 is DFQATT and CDR2 SNEGSKA (reference sequence). J is TRBJ2-3 and V is TRBV20-1, with a tentative D call TRBD2 (6 bases). This clonotype was obtained from a man aged 25 to 40 who received the YFV17D yellow fever vaccine. Material: PBMCs, obtained on the day of the yellow fever booster vaccination. CDR3 DNA sequence: TGCAGTGCTGACCAGCGGGGCACAGATACGCAGTATTTT. Encoded protein: CSADQRGTDTQYF.